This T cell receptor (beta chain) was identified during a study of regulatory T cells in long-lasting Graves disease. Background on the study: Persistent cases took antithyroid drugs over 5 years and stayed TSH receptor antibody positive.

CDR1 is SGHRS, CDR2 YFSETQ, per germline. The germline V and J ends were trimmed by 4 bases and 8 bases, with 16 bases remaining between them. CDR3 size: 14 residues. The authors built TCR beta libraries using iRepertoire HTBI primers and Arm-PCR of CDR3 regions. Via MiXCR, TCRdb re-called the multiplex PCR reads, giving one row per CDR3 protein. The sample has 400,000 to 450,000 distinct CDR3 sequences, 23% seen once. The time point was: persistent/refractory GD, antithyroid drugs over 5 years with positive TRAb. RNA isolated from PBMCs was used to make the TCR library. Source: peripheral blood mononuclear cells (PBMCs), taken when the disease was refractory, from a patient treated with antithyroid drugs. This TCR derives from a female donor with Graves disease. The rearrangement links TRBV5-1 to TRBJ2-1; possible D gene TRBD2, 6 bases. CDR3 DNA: TGCGCCAGCAGCGAAGCGGGTGTGTCTTATGAGCAGTTCTTC. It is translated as CASSEAGVSYEQFF.